These 18 T cell receptor beta chains share one sample of origin, sequenced in a study of T cells in Graves' hyperthyroidism and ophthalmopathy. Amplification yielded TCR beta CDR3 regions, with RNA transcripts as the source. First-round RT-PCR of the TCR CDR3 relied on the HTBI primer set. TCRdb ran MiXCR on the multiplex PCR reads and lists one entry per CDR3 protein. Of approximately 330,000 distinct CDR3 sequences listed, around a fifth are singletons. The sample comprised blood. These TCRs come from a woman in her forties or fifties with Graves' hyperthyroidism.

This clonotype was counted many times. This sequence joins TRBV20-1 and TRBJ2-7; 9 nucleotides line up with TRBD1. CDR1 is DFQATT and CDR2 is SNEGSKA in the germline V gene (reference sequence). This CDR3 region has 14 residues. Trimming cost V 3 bases and J 1 base; bases outside gene matches: 4. The CDR3 region is CSASRQGGSYEQYF. DNA for the CDR3: TGCAGTGCTAGTAGACAGGGGGGATCCTACGAGCAGTACTTC.

This sequence joins TRBV11-3 and TRBJ2-5; possible D gene TRBD2, 5 bases. Trimming removed 4 bases at V and 5 bases at J, with 17 bases between. This CDR3 is 15 amino acids long. Germline-derived CDR1 and CDR2 are SGHNT and YENEEA. CDR3 residues: CASSSAGLAGETQYF. The CDR3 bases are TGTGCCAGCAGCTCAGCAGGCCTAGCCGGGGAGACCCAGTACTTC. Full variable domain (rest looked up from reference TRBV11-3 and TRBJ2-5): EAGVVQSPRYKIIEKKQPVAFWCNPISGHNTLYWYLQNLGQGPELLIRYENEEAVDDSQLPKDRFSAERLKGVDSTLKIQPAELGDSAVYLCASSSAGLAGETQYFGPGTRLLVL.

Many counts were recorded for this clonotype. This chain links TRBV6-1 with TRBJ2-1, with 13 bases that match TRBD2. The length of the CDR3 is 16 residues. CDR1 MNHNS and CDR2 SASEGT come from the germline V gene. The ends lost 2 bases at V and 8 bases at J; junction bases unmatched: 6. The CDR3 nucleotides read TGTGCCAGCAGTGAATGGAGGACTAGCGGGAGCGATGAGCAGTTCTTC. Its protein is CASSEWRTSGSDEQFF.

The chain couples TRBV15 to TRBJ2-1; unclear D gene. The CDR3 runs 13 residues. The V end was cut by 3 bases, the J end by 8 bases, with 11 bases between. Germline V gene lookup returns CDR1 LNHNV and CDR2 YYDKDF (reference sequence). The CDR3 DNA follows: TGTGCCACCAGCAGGGATAATACGGATGAGCAGTTCTTC. It is translated as CATSRDNTDEQFF.

Ten or more counts support this clonotype. This chain uses TRBV27 with TRBJ1-6; D remains unclear. Germline V gene sequence: CDR1 MNHEY, CDR2 SMNVEV (reference sequence). The CDR3 has 15 residues. Trimming took off 1 base at V and 6 bases at J, with 10 bases between the two ends. The CDR3 DNA follows: TGTGCCAGCAGTTTATTTTCAGTGGCTAATTCACCCCTCCACTTT. Translation gives CASSLFSVANSPLHF.

This clonotype was found many times. J is TRBJ2-7 and V is TRBV6-1; 9 bases fit TRBD1. The CDR3 spans 16 residues. The germline gives CDR1 MNHNS, CDR2 SASEGT. V lost 1 base and J lost 1; bases outside the gene matches: 5. CDR3 protein: CASSEGTGGKSYEQYF. CDR3 DNA: TGTGCCAGCAGTGAAGGTACAGGGGGCAAATCCTACGAGCAGTACTTC.

The table lists this clonotype with a few counts. V is TRBV29-1 and J is TRBJ2-1, with 9 bases lining up with TRBD2. CDR1 and CDR2 from the germline V gene are SQVTM and ANQGSEA. J gave up 7 bases and V 3 bases, and 7 bases lay outside the gene matches. This CDR3 is built from 14 residues. The CDR3 DNA reads as TGCAGCGTTGACATAGCGGGAGTATTTAATGAGCAGTTCTTC. It yields the protein CSVDIAGVFNEQFF.

The chain couples TRBV6-1 to TRBJ1-3, with D perhaps matching TRBD1 (6 bases). From germline, CDR1 is MNHNS and CDR2 SASEGT. V lost 7 bases and J 4 bases, leaving 14 bases between the germline ends. The CDR3 is 14 residues long. CDR3 residues: CASKKQGYGNTIYF. In DNA form, the CDR3 reads TGTGCCAGCAAGAAACAGGGTTACGGAAACACCATATATTTT.

This clonotype came up many times. The rearrangement joins TRBV2 to TRBJ1-4; no reliable D call. Germline V gene lookup returns CDR1 SNHLY and CDR2 FYNNEI. V lost 4 bases and J lost 3, with 9 bases in between. The CDR3 sequence is 14 residues long. The DNA for the CDR3 is TGTGCCAGCAGTGTAGAGGAGCCTAATGAAAAACTGTTTTTT. Protein sequence: CASSVEEPNEKLFF.

This clonotype was detected a few times. The J gene is TRBJ1-5, the V gene TRBV6-1; unclear D gene. The CDR3 has 15 amino acids. V was trimmed by 6 bases and J by 3 bases, leaving 15 bases between them. Per germline, CDR1 MNHNS and CDR2 SASEGT. The CDR3, as DNA: TGTGCCAGCAGCCGAAAATCCGGGATCAATCAGCCCCAGCATTTT. As protein: CASSRKSGINQPQHF.

This clonotype was recorded at least ten times. The rearrangement joins TRBV3-1 to TRBJ2-7, with 11 bases aligning to TRBD2. The CDR3 has 16 amino acids. In germline, CDR1 is LGHDT, CDR2 YNNKEL (reference sequence). V trimming: 0 bases; J trimming: 3 bases; junction bases outside the gene matches: 4. The CDR3 bases are TGTGCCAGCAGCCAAGAACTAGCGGGGGTGAACTACGAGCAGTACTTC. Protein: CASSQELAGVNYEQYF.

The table lists this clonotype with many counts. V and J are TRBV4-1 and TRBJ2-3; maybe TRBD1 (5 bases). The germline CDR1 and CDR2 sequences are MGHRA and YSYEKL. Deletions cut 5 bases from V and 0 bases from J, with 12 bases between. The CDR3 consists of 15 residues. The CDR3: CASSNWQGSTDTQYF. The CDR3 nucleotides read TGCGCCAGCAGCAACTGGCAGGGAAGCACAGATACGCAGTATTTT.

This clonotype was detected ten times or more. The chain links TRBV29-1 to TRBJ2-5; D possibly uses TRBD1 or TRBD2 (5 bases each). The CDR3 covers 13 residues. The V end was cut by 7 bases, the J end by 4 bases, with 16 bases between. Germline CDR1 reads SQVTM; CDR2 reads ANQGSEA. The DNA for the CDR3 is TGCAGCGGTGGACGGGACGCAGGAGAGACCCAGTACTTC. This sequence encodes CSGGRDAGETQYF.

This clonotype was detected only a few times. The chain is built from TRBV5-1 and TRBJ1-1, with D perhaps TRBD1 (6 bases). Germline V lookup: CDR1 SGHRS, CDR2 YFSETQ. Trimming removed 5 bases from V and 6 bases from J, with 14 bases in between. The CDR3 consists of 13 residues. CDR3: CASSSTGFAEAFF. In DNA, the CDR3 is TGCGCCAGCAGTTCCACAGGGTTCGCTGAAGCTTTCTTT. The whole variable domain, remainder taken from reference TRBV5-1 and TRBJ1-1, is KAGVTQTPRYLIKTRGQQVTLSCSPISGHRSVSWYQQTPGQGLQFLFEYFSETQRNKGNFPGRFSGRQFSNSRSEMNVSTLELGDSALYLCASSSTGFAEAFFGQGTRLTVV.

This chain joins TRBV14 and TRBJ1-6, with no clear D. This CDR3 comprises 16 residues. Germline CDR1 and CDR2: SGHDN and FVKESK. V lost 1 base and J lost 6, with 13 bases in between. In DNA, the CDR3 is TGTGCCAGCAGCCAAGCTTCGGCAGGAACTAATTCACCCCTCCACTTT. Amino acid sequence: CASSQASAGTNSPLHF.

This clonotype showed up many times. The chain has TRBV12-3 or TRBV12-4 and TRBJ2-5, with 7 bases aligning to TRBD2. The CDR3 is 13 amino acids. V lost 6 bases, J lost 4 bases, and 5 bases stayed unmatched. The CDR3 DNA is TGTGCCAGCAGCTCCGGGAGGCGAGAGACCCAGTACTTC. Protein: CASSSGRRETQYF.

This clonotype was recorded many times. V gene TRBV7-9 combines with J gene TRBJ2-5, with D perhaps being TRBD1 or TRBD2 (6 bases each). This CDR3 comprises 13 residues. Trimming took off 4 bases at V and 5 bases at J, with 11 bases between the two ends. In germline, CDR1 is SEHNR, CDR2 FQNEAQ (reference sequence). The DNA of the CDR3 is TGTGCCAGCAGCTCGGGGGCGTATGAGACCCAGTACTTC. Translated, it gives CASSSGAYETQYF.

This clonotype was picked up many times. The V and J genes are TRBV6-1 and TRBJ1-1; no reliable D call. The CDR3 has 11 residues. Germline V gene lookup returns CDR1 MNHNS and CDR2 SASEGT. V lost 2 bases, J lost 11 bases, and 9 bases lay in between. The CDR3, as DNA: TGTGCCAGCAGTGAAAGGTGGGAGGCTTTCTTT. Protein product: CASSERWEAFF.